The T cell receptor beta chain under discussion was sequenced for a study of blood T cells in healthy people across ages. CDR1 is SGHRS and CDR2 is YFSETQ in the germline V gene. The CDR3 extends over 15 amino acids. A second PCR of roughly 7 to 11 cycles used a sample-barcoded 5' primer and a J-beta primer mix. Each cDNA molecule was tagged by a template-switch adaptor with 12 random nucleotides. TCRdb re-derived calls from the 5' RACE reads in MiXCR, one entry per CDR3 protein. The table shows around 800,000 distinct CDR3 sequences, with about half occurring only once. Note on this clonotype: The junction departs from germline at one end; a sequencing error may be responsible.

The sample taken for sequencing was blood. The chain joins TRBV5-1 to TRBJ2-3, with TRBD1 matching over 7 bases. The sequence was obtained from a man older than 75 in good health. CDR3 DNA: TGCGCCGGCAGCTATGGACAGGAGTACACAGATACGCAGTATTTT. Amino acids: CAGSYGQEYTDTQYF.